This T cell receptor beta chain was recovered during a study of cytomegalovirus exposure and HLA in healthy donors. About the study: Across 300 to 400 genotyped donors, 81% landed in the Caucasian-associated ancestry cluster.

With respect to this clone: The antigen remains undetermined.

Study-level findings and limits: Owing to their indistinguishability, certain V segments, notably TRBV6-2 and TRBV6-3, were excluded.

Primers: 60 Vbeta forward and 13 Jbeta reverse. Clones were read by immunoSEQ multiplex PCR, and TCRdb kept only the in-frame ones, dropping some. Seen here are about 64,000 clones, approximately 85% observed once, and the top ten hold 9.5% to 12%. The V and J ends lost 3 bases and 5 bases, in that order; junction bases with no gene match: 10. Germline V lookup: CDR1 SGHRS, CDR2 YFSETQ. This CDR3 contains 15 residues. Sample: PBMCs. This chain uses TRBV5-1 with TRBJ2-5; TRBD1 matches at 7 bases. The clonotype originates from a female donor in good health and CMV-seronegative. This CDR3 is CASSSRQGTTETQYF. CDR3 coding DNA: TGCGCCAGCAGCTCGAGACAGGGAACGACGGAGACCCAGTACTTC.